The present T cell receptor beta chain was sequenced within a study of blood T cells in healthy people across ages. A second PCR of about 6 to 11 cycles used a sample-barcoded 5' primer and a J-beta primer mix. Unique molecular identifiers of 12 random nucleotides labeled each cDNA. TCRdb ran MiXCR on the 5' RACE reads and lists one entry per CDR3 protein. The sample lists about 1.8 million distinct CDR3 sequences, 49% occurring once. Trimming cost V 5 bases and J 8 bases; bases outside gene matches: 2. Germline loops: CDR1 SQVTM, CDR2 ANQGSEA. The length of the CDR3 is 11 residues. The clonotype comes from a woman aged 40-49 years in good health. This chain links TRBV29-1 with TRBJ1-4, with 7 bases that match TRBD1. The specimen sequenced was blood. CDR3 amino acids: CSVTTGEKLFF. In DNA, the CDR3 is TGCAGCGTTACGACAGGGGAAAAACTGTTTTTT.